This TCR beta chain was captured in a study of CD8 T cells in Susac syndrome. Random hexamers were used to reverse transcribe the RNA input (roughly 0.5 to 1 ug). Amplification of TCR beta CDR3 by immunoSEQ multiplex PCR spanned 54 Vbeta and 13 Jbeta. TCRdb re-called the immunoSEQ multiplex PCR reads through MiXCR, storing one row per CDR3 protein. The sample carries roughly 200,000 distinct CDR3 sequences, about 95% recorded once. Germline CDR1 SGHRS, CDR2 YFSETQ. This CDR3 has 11 residues. This clonotype was counted a few times. Germline is not matched at one junction end, which may reflect a read error.

The J gene is TRBJ2-5, the V gene TRBV5-1, with unresolved D. The receptor's source is a human donor with Susac syndrome. Specimen: CD4+ T cells from PBMCs. CDR3 loop: CASSYQETQYF. The CDR3 nucleotides read TGTGCCAGCAGTTATCAAGAGACCCAGTACTTC.